Listed below are T cell receptor beta chains from one sample, sequenced in a study of cytomegalovirus exposure and HLA in healthy donors. TCRdb's copy holds only in-frame clones and misses some; the assay was immunoSEQ multiplex PCR. The sample includes 150,000 to 170,000 clones, approximately 77% of them seen just once. The specimen sequenced was PBMCs. The receptors originated from a man aged 18 to 35 in good health and CMV-seronegative. CDR3s include the opening cysteine and the closing phenylalanine or tryptophan. The D gene is left open where the match is weak. Size tells how often a clone was seen (once, few, many) or the class of an expanded clone, and some rows leave it out.

d_call: .
j_call: TRBJ1-1
v_call: TRBV5-4
clone_size: .
cdr3_aa: CASSVRGNTEAFF
cdr3_nt: TGTGCCAGCAGCGTCCGGGGTAACACTGAAGCTTTCTTT

d_call: .
j_call: TRBJ2-5
v_call: TRBV10-3
clone_size: .
cdr3_aa: CAISLTGRGETQYF
cdr3_nt: TGTGCCATCAGTCTCACAGGGAGGGGGGAGACCCAGTACTTC

d_call: TRBD2
j_call: TRBJ2-2
v_call: TRBV5-1
clone_size: .
cdr3_aa: CASSLLAGGMNTGELFF
cdr3_nt: TGCGCCAGCAGCCTCTTAGCGGGAGGAATGAACACCGGGGAGCTGTTTTTT

d_call: .
j_call: TRBJ2-5
v_call: TRBV15
clone_size: .
cdr3_aa: CATSGNRAYGETQYF
cdr3_nt: TGTGCCACCAGTGGAAACAGGGCTTACGGCGAGACCCAGTACTTC

d_call: .
j_call: TRBJ1-1
v_call: TRBV19
clone_size: .
cdr3_aa: CASSEKTGRNTEAFF
cdr3_nt: TGTGCCAGTAGCGAGAAGACAGGAAGGAACACTGAAGCTTTCTTT

d_call: .
j_call: TRBJ2-3
v_call: TRBV7-9
clone_size: once
cdr3_aa: CASSPRTVDTQYF
cdr3_nt: TGTGCCAGCAGCCCAAGGACAGTGGATACGCAGTATTTT

d_call: TRBD2
j_call: TRBJ2-2
v_call: TRBV12-5
clone_size: .
cdr3_aa: CASGLRIWGLSGSGTGELFF
cdr3_nt: TGTGCTAGTGGTTTGAGGATATGGGGCCTTAGCGGGAGTGGCACCGGGGAGCTGTTTTTT

d_call: TRBD1
j_call: TRBJ2-7
v_call: TRBV28
clone_size: once
cdr3_aa: CASSSGQGPSYEQYF
cdr3_nt: TGTGCCAGCAGTTCCGGACAGGGCCCTTCCTACGAGCAGTACTTC

d_call: .
j_call: TRBJ1-4
v_call: TRBV14
clone_size: few
cdr3_aa: CASSQGDSPNEKLFF
cdr3_nt: TGTGCCAGCAGCCAAGGCGACAGCCCCAATGAAAAACTGTTTTTT

d_call: .
j_call: TRBJ2-7
v_call: TRBV27
clone_size: once
cdr3_aa: CASSSLAGGVYEQYF
cdr3_nt: TGTGCCAGCAGTTCCCTGGCCGGAGGGGTCTACGAGCAGTACTTC

d_call: TRBD2
j_call: TRBJ2-5
v_call: TRBV7-9
clone_size: few
cdr3_aa: CASTLLAGGEGETQYF
cdr3_nt: TGTGCCAGCACCTTACTTGCGGGAGGTGAGGGAGAGACCCAGTACTTC

d_call: .
j_call: TRBJ2-7
v_call: TRBV7-9
clone_size: few
cdr3_aa: CSGTGESYEQYF
cdr3_nt: TGTTCCGGCACGGGGGAGTCCTACGAGCAGTACTTC

d_call: TRBD1
j_call: TRBJ1-5
v_call: TRBV19
clone_size: .
cdr3_aa: CASSSYRGNSNQPQHF
cdr3_nt: TGTGCCAGTAGTTCATACAGGGGGAATAGCAATCAGCCCCAGCATTTT

d_call: .
j_call: TRBJ1-5
v_call: TRBV30
clone_size: .
cdr3_aa: CAWSGQGWRQPQHF
cdr3_nt: TGTGCCTGGTCAGGGCAAGGATGGCGTCAGCCCCAGCATTTT

d_call: .
j_call: TRBJ2-7
v_call: TRBV6-1
clone_size: .
cdr3_aa: CAGWSLSTGYEQYF
cdr3_nt: TGTGCCGGCTGGTCGCTATCGACGGGGTACGAGCAGTACTTC

d_call: .
j_call: TRBJ1-1
v_call: TRBV18
clone_size: .
cdr3_aa: CASSQSVLTVEAFF
cdr3_nt: TGTGCCAGCTCACAGTCGGTCTTGACAGTTGAAGCTTTCTTT

d_call: .
j_call: TRBJ2-5
v_call: TRBV7-7
clone_size: few
cdr3_aa: CASSPEGRSPQYF
cdr3_nt: TGTGCCAGCAGCCCAGAAGGGAGAAGCCCCCAGTACTTC

d_call: .
j_call: TRBJ1-5
v_call: TRBV6-1
clone_size: .
cdr3_aa: CAIAPYSGGNQPQHF
cdr3_nt: TGTGCCATCGCCCCATACTCAGGGGGCAATCAGCCCCAGCATTTT

d_call: TRBD2
j_call: TRBJ2-7
v_call: TRBV7-8
clone_size: .
cdr3_aa: CASSLELVGGSSYEQYF
cdr3_nt: TGTGCCAGCAGCTTAGAACTAGTCGGCGGGAGCTCCTACGAGCAGTACTTC

d_call: .
j_call: TRBJ2-2
v_call: TRBV9
clone_size: .
cdr3_aa: CASSESPGKSGELFF
cdr3_nt: TGTGCCAGCAGTGAATCTCCAGGGAAATCCGGGGAGCTGTTTTTT

d_call: .
j_call: TRBJ2-1
v_call: TRBV7-9
clone_size: once
cdr3_aa: CASSSRGVGGPGQFF
cdr3_nt: TGTGCCAGCAGCTCCCGAGGGGTAGGGGGTCCGGGGCAGTTCTTC

d_call: TRBD2
j_call: TRBJ2-1
v_call: TRBV15
clone_size: .
cdr3_aa: CATSREAGLAGEGEQFF
cdr3_nt: TGTGCCACCAGCAGAGAAGCGGGACTAGCGGGAGAGGGTGAGCAGTTCTTC

d_call: .
j_call: TRBJ2-3
v_call: TRBV6-6
clone_size: once
cdr3_aa: CASSIRTVSTDTQYF
cdr3_nt: TGTGCCAGCAGTATACGGACAGTTAGCACAGATACGCAGTATTTT

d_call: TRBD1
j_call: TRBJ1-2
v_call: TRBV6-5
clone_size: .
cdr3_aa: CASRDRGNYGYTF
cdr3_nt: TGTGCCAGCCGGGACAGGGGAAACTATGGCTACACCTTC

d_call: TRBD2
j_call: TRBJ2-3
v_call: TRBV5-1
clone_size: few
cdr3_aa: CASSSLGLAIVADTQYF
cdr3_nt: TGCGCCAGCAGCTCCCTAGGACTAGCGATCGTAGCAGATACGCAGTATTTT

d_call: .
j_call: TRBJ1-1
v_call: TRBV7-2
clone_size: .
cdr3_aa: CAILPADLNTEAFF
cdr3_nt: TGTGCCATCCTCCCGGCAGACTTGAACACTGAAGCTTTCTTT

d_call: .
j_call: TRBJ2-1
v_call: TRBV7-9
clone_size: .
cdr3_aa: CASSLAFSCSQFYNEQFF
cdr3_nt: TGTGCCAGCAGCTTAGCTTTTTCTTGCTCGCAGTTTTACAATGAGCAGTTCTTC

d_call: .
j_call: TRBJ2-1
v_call: TRBV11-2
clone_size: .
cdr3_aa: CASITDSYNEQFF
cdr3_nt: TGTGCCAGCATAACAGACTCCTACAATGAGCAGTTCTTC

d_call: TRBD1
j_call: TRBJ2-7
v_call: TRBV4-3
clone_size: .
cdr3_aa: CASSQDGQGAIPSSYEQYF
cdr3_nt: TGCGCCAGCAGCCAAGACGGGCAGGGGGCGATACCTAGCTCCTACGAGCAGTACTTC